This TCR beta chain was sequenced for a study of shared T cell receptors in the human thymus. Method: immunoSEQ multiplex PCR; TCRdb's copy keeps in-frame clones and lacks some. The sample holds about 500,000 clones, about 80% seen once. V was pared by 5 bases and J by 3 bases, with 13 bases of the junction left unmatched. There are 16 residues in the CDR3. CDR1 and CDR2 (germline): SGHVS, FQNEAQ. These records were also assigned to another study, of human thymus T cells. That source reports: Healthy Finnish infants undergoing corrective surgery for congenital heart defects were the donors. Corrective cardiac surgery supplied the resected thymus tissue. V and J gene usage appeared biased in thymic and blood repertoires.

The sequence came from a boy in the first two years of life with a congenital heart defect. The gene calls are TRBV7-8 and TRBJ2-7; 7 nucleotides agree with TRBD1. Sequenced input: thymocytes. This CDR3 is CASSHHRDSYDYEQYF. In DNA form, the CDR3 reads TGTGCCAGCAGCCACCACCGGGACAGCTATGACTACGAGCAGTACTTC.